This TCR beta chain was sequenced during a study of post-analysis software for immune sequencing data. Findings and limits, study-wide: TRBV5-6, TRBV5-1 and TRBV20-1 were among 4 or 5 TRBV segments more frequent in patients than controls. Normalized Chao1 diversity in multiple sclerosis patients fell significantly below that of controls.

In regard to this clonotype: Its specificity is unknown. At one boundary the junction diverges from the germline segment, which might be a read error.

The CDR3 consists of 14 residues. The germline CDR1 and CDR2 sequences are SSHAT and FNYEAQ (reference sequence). Unique-molecular-identifier-tagged TCR beta cDNA libraries were used. T cells, roughly 0.85 to 10 million of them, yielded 500,000 or so cDNA molecules. Each CDR3 protein is one row after TCRdb ran MiXCR on the PCR reads. The sample records approximately 400,000 distinct CDR3 sequences, less than 40% being singletons. The sample comprised blood. The origin of this receptor is a girl between 10 and 17 years old with multiple sclerosis. V is TRBV7-7 and J is TRBJ2-2; 8 bases line up with TRBD1. The CDR3 region has the DNA TGTGCTAGCAGCCCTGGACAGGGAGGCGGGGAGCTGTTTTTT. Translated, it gives CASSPGQGGGELFF.